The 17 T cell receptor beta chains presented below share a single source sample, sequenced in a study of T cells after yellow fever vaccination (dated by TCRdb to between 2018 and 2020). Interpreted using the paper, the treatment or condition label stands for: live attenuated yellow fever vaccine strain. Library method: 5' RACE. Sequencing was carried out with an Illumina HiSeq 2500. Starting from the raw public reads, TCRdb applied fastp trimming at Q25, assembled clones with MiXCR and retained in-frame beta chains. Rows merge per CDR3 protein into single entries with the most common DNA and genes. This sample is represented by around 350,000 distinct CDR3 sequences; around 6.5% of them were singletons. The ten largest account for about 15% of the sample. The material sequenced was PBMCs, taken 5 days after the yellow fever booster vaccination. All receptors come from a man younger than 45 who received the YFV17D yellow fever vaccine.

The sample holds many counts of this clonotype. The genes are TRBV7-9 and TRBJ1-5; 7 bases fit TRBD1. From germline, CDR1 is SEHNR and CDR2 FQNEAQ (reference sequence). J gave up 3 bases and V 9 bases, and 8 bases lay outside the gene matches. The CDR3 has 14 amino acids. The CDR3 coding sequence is TGTGCCAGGGGTACCGGGACAGTCAATCAGCCCCAGCATTTT. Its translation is CARGTGTVNQPQHF.

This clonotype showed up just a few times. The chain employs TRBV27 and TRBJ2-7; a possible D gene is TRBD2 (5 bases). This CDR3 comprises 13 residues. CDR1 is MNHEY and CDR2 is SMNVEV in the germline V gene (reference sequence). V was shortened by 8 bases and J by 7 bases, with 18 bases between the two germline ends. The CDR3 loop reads CASSREGVFEQYF. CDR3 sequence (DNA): TGTGCCAGCTCGCGCGAGGGAGTGTTTGAGCAGTACTTC.

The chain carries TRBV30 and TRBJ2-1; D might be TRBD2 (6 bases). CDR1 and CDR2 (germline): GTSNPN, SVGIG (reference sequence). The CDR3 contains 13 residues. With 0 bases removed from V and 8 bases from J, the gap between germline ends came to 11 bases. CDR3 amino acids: CAWSVTSSHEQFF. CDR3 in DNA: TGTGCCTGGAGTGTAACTAGCAGCCATGAGCAGTTCTTC.

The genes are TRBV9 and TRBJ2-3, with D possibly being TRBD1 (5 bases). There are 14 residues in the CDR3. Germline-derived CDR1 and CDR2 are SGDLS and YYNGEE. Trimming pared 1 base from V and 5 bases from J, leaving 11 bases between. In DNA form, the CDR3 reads TGTGCCAGCAGCGTAACAGGTGACCAAGATACGCAGTATTTT. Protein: CASSVTGDQDTQYF.

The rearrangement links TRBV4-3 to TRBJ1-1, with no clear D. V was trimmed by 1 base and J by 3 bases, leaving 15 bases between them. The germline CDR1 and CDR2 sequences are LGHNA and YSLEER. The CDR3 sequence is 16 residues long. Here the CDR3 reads CASSQGVGVGDTEAFF. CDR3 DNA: TGCGCCAGCAGCCAAGGGGTGGGCGTGGGAGACACTGAAGCTTTCTTT.

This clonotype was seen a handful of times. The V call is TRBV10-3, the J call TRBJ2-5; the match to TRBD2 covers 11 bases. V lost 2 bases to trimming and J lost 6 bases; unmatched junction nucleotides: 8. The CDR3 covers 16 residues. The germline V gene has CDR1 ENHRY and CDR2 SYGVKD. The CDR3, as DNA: TGTGCCATCAGTGAGAGTTTAGCGGGAGGGCCAAAGACCCAGTACTTC. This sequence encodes CAISESLAGGPKTQYF.

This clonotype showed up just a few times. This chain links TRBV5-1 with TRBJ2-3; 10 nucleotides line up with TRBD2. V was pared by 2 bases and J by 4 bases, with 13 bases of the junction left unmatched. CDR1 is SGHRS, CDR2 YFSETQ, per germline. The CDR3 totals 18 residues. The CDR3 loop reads CASSLPPTTSGWADTQYF. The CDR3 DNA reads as TGCGCCAGCAGCTTACCCCCCACGACTAGCGGGTGGGCAGATACGCAGTATTTT. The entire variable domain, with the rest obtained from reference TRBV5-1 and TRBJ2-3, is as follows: KAGVTQTPRYLIKTRGQQVTLSCSPISGHRSVSWYQQTPGQGLQFLFEYFSETQRNKGNFPGRFSGRQFSNSRSEMNVSTLELGDSALYLCASSLPPTTSGWADTQYFGPGTRLTVL.

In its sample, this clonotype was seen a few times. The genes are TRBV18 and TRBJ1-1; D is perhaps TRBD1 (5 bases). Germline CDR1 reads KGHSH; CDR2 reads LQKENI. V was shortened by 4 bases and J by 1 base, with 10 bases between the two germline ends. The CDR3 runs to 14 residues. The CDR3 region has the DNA TGTGCCAGCTCACAGGACACCCCGAACACTGAAGCTTTCTTT. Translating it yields CASSQDTPNTEAFF.

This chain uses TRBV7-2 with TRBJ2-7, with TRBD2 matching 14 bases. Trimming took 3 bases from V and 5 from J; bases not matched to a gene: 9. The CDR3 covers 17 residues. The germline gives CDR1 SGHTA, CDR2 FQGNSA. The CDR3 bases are TGTGCCAGCAGCTTTTCCTCGACTAGCGGGAGGGCCAACGAGCAGTACTTC. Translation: CASSFSSTSGRANEQYF.

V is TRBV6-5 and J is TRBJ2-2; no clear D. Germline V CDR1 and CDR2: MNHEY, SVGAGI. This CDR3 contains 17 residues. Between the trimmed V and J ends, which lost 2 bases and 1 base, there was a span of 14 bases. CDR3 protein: CASSYRFGPGNTGELFF. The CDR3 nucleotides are TGTGCCAGCAGTTACCGATTCGGTCCGGGGAACACCGGGGAGCTGTTTTTT.

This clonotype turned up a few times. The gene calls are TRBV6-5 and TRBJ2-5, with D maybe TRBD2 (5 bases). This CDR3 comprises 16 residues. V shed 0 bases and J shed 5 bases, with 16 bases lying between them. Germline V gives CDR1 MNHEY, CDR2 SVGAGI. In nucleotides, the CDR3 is TGTGCCAGCAGTTACTCGAAGAATGTCCGGAGGGAGACCCAGTACTTC. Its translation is CASSYSKNVRRETQYF.

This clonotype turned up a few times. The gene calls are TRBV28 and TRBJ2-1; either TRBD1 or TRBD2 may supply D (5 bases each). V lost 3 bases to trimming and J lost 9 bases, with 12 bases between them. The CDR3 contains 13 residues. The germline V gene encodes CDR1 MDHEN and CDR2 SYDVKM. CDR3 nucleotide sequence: TGTGCCAGCAGTTTGGGGGTAGAGTTTGAGCAGTTCTTC. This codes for CASSLGVEFEQFF.

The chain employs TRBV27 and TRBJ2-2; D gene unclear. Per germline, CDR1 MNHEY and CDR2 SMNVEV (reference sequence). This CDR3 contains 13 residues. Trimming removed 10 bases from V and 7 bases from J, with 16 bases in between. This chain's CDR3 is CATPIRAGGELFF. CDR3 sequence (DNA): TGTGCCACCCCGATTAGGGCCGGCGGGGAGCTGTTTTTT.

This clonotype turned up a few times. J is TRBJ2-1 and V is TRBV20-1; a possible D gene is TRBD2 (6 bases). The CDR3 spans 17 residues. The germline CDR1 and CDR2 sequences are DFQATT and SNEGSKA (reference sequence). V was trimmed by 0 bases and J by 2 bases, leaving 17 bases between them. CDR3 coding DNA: TGCAGTGCTAGAGATCACCGAGGACTAAGGACCTACAATGAGCAGTTCTTC. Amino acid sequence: CSARDHRGLRTYNEQFF.

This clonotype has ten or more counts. Written as DNA, the CDR3 is TGTGCCAGCAGTTCCGCAGGGGGGGATCGATACGAGCAGTACTTC. It specifies CASSSAGGDRYEQYF. J is TRBJ2-7 and V is TRBV28, with D perhaps being TRBD1 or TRBD2 (7 bases each). V was shortened by 4 bases and J by 4 bases, with 17 bases between the two germline ends. This CDR3 is 15 amino acids long. CDR1 is MDHEN, CDR2 SYDVKM, per germline.

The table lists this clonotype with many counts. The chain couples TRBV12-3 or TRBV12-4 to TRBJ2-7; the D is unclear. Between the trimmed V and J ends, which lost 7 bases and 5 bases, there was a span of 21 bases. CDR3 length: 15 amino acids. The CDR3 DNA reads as TGTGCCAGCACCTTTGGGCGCCTAAGAGGCAACGAGCAGTACTTC. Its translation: CASTFGRLRGNEQYF.

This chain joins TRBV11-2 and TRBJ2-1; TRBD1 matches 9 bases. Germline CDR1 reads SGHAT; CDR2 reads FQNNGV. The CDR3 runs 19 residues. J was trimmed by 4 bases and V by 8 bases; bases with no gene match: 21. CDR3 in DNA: TGTGCCAGCTTGACACTAGGCGTAAAACCCGGGACAGGGTACAATGAGCAGTTCTTC. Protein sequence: CASLTLGVKPGTGYNEQFF.